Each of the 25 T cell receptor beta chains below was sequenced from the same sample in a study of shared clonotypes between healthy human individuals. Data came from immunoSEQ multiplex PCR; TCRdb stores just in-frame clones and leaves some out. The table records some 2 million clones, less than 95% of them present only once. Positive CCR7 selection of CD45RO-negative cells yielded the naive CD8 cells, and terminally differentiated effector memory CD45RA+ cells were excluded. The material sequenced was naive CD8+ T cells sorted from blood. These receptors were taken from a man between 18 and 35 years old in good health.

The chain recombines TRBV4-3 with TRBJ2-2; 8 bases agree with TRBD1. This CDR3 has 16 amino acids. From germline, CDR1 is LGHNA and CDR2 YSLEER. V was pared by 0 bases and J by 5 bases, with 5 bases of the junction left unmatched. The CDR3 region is CASSQDRTGKTGELFF. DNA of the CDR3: TGCGCCAGCAGCCAAGACAGGACAGGGAAGACCGGGGAGCTGTTTTTT.

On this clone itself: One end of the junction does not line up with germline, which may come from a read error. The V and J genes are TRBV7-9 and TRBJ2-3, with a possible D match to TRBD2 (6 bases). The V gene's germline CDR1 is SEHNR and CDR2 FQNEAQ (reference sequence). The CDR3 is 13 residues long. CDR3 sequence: CASSLANRDTQYF. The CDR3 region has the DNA TGTGCCAGCAGCCTAGCGAACAGAGATACGCAGTATTTT.

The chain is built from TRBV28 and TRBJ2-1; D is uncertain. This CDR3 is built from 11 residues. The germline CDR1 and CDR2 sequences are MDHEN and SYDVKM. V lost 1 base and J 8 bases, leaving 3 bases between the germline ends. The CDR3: CASSLLDEQFF. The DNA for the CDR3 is TGTGCCAGCAGTTTATTAGATGAGCAGTTCTTC.

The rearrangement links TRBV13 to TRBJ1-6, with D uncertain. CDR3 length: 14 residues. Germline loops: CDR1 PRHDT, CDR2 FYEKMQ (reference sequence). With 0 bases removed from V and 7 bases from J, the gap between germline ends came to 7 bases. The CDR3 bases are TGTGCCAGCAGCTTAGGGGGTTTGAATTCACCCCTCCACTTT. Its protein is CASSLGGLNSPLHF.

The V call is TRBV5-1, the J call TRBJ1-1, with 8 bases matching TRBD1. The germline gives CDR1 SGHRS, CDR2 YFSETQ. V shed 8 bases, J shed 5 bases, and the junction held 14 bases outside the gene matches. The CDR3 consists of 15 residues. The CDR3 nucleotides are TGCGCCAGGGGGTGGACGGGACAGGAGAAGACTGAAGCTTTCTTT. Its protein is CARGWTGQEKTEAFF. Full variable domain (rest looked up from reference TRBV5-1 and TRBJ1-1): KAGVTQTPRYLIKTRGQQVTLSCSPISGHRSVSWYQQTPGQGLQFLFEYFSETQRNKGNFPGRFSGRQFSNSRSEMNVSTLELGDSALYLCARGWTGQEKTEAFFGQGTRLTVV.

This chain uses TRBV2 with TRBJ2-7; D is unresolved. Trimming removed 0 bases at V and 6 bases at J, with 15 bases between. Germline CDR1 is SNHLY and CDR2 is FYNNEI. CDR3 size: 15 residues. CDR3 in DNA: TGTGCCAGCAGTGAAGCGCTAAGCTCCTGGTTCGAGCAGTACTTC. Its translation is CASSEALSSWFEQYF.

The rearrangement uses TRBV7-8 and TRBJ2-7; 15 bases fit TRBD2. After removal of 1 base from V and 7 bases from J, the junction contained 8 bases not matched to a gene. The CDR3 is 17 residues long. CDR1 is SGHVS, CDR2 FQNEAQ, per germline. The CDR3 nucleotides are TGTGCCAGCAGCTTAGTGGGACTAGCGGGGGGATCGTCAGAGCAGTACTTC. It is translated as CASSLVGLAGGSSEQYF.

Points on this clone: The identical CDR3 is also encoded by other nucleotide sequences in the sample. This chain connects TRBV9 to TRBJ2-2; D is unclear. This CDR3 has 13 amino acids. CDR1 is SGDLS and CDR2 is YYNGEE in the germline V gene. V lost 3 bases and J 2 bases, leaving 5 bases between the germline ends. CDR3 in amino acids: CASSASNTGELFF. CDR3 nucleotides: TGTGCCAGCAGCGCCTCAAACACCGGGGAGCTGTTTTTT.

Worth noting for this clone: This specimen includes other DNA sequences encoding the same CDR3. CDR3 in DNA: TGTGCCAGCAGTTTCCAGGACAGCTCCTACGAGCAGTACTTC. Its protein is CASSFQDSSYEQYF. The chain combines TRBV27 with TRBJ2-7; possible D gene TRBD1, 6 bases. Deletions cut 3 bases from V and 0 bases from J, with 9 bases between. CDR1 MNHEY and CDR2 SMNVEV come from the germline V gene (reference sequence). CDR3 length: 14 residues.

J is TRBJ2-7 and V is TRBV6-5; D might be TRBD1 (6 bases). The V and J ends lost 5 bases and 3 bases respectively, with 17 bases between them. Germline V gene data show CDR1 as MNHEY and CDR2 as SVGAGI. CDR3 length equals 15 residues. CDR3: CASSPPGTRHYEQYF. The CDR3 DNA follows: TGTGCCAGCAGTCCACCCGGGACAAGACACTACGAGCAGTACTTC.

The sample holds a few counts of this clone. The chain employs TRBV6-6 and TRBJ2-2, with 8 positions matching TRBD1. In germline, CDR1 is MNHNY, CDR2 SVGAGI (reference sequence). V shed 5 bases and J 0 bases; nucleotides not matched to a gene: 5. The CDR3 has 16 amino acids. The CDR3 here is CASSPWDRSNTGELFF. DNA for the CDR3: TGTGCCAGCAGTCCCTGGGACAGGTCGAACACCGGGGAGCTGTTTTTT.

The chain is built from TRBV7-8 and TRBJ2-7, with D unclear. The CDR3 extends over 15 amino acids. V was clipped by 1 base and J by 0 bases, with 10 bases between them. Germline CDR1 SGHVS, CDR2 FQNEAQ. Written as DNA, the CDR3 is TGTGCCAGCAGCTTAGAGGCGGAAAGCTCCTACGAGCAGTACTTC. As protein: CASSLEAESSYEQYF.

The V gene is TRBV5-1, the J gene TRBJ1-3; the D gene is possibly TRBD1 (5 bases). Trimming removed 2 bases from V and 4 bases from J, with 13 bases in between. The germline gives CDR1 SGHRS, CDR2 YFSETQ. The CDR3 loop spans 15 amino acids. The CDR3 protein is CASSLSWGSGNTIYF. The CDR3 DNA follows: TGCGCCAGCAGCTTATCATGGGGCTCGGGAAACACCATATATTTT.

CDR3 nucleotides: TGTGCCAGCAGCTTACCCACGGACAGGGACAAGGGCTACACCTTC. Amino acid sequence: CASSLPTDRDKGYTF. J is TRBJ1-2 and V is TRBV7-9; 8 bases match TRBD1. V was pared by 2 bases and J by 8 bases, with 10 bases of the junction left unmatched. The CDR3 runs to 15 residues. Germline CDR1 reads SEHNR; CDR2 reads FQNEAQ (reference sequence).

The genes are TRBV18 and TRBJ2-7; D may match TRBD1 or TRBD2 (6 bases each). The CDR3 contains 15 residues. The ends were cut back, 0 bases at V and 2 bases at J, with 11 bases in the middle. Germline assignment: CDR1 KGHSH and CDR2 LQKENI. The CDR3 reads CASSPPGGITYEQYF. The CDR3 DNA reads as TGTGCCAGCTCACCACCAGGGGGGATTACCTACGAGCAGTACTTC. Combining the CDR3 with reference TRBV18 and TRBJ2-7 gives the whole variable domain NAGVMQNPRHLVRRRGQEARLRCSPMKGHSHVYWYRQLPEEGLKFMVYLQKENIIDESGMPKERFSAEFPKEGPSILRIQQVVRGDSAAYFCASSPPGGITYEQYFGPGTRLTVT.

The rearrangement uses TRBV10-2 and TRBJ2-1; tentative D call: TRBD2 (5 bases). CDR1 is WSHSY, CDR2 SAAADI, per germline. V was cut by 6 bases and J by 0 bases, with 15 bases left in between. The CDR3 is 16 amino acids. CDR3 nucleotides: TGCGCCAGCAGGAGAGGAGGCCCCAGCTCCTACAATGAGCAGTTCTTC. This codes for CASRRGGPSSYNEQFF.

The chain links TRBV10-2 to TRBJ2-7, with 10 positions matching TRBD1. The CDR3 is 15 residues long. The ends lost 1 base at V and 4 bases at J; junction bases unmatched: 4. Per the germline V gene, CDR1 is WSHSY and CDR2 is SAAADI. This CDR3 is CASSEWGTGVYEQYF. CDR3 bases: TGCGCCAGCAGTGAGTGGGGGACAGGGGTTTACGAGCAGTACTTC.

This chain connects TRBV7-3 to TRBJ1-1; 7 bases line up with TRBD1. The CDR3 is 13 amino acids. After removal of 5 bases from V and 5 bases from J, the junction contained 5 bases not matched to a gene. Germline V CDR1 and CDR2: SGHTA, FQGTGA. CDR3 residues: CASSATGETEAFF. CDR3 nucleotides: TGTGCCAGCAGCGCTACAGGGGAAACTGAAGCTTTCTTT.

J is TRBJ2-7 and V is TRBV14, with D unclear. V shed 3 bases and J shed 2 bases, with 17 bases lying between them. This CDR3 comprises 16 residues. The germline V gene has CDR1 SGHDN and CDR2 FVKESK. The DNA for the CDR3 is TGTGCCAGCAGCCACCTAGACACCCCTCGGCCCTACGAGCAGTACTTC. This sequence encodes CASSHLDTPRPYEQYF.

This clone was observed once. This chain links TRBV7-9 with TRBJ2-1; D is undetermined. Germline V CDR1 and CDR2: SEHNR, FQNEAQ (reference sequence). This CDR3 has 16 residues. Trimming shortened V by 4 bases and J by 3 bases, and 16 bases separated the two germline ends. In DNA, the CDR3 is TGTGCCAGCAGCTCCCACTCTCCCCACCTCTACAATGAGCAGTTCTTC. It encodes CASSSHSPHLYNEQFF.

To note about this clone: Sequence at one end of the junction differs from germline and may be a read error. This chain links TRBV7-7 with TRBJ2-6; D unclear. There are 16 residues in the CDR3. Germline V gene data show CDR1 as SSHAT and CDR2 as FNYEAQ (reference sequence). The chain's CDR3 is CASSSGSVSGANVLTF. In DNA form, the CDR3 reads TGTGCTAGCAGTTCCGGGTCCGTCTCTGGGGCCAACGTCCTGACTTTC.

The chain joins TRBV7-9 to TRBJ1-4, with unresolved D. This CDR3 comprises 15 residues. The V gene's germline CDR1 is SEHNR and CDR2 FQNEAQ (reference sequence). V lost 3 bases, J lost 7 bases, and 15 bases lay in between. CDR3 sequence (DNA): TGTGCCAGCAGCTTTTCCCCGCTTGACGGTGAAAAACTGTTTTTT. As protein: CASSFSPLDGEKLFF.

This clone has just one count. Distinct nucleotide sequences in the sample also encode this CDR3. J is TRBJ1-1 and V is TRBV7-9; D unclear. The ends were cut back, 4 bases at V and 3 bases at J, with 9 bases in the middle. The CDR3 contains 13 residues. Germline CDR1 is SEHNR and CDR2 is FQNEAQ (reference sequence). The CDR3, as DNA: TGTGCCAGCAGCTCCCCGGGCGACACTGAAGCTTTCTTT. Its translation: CASSSPGDTEAFF.

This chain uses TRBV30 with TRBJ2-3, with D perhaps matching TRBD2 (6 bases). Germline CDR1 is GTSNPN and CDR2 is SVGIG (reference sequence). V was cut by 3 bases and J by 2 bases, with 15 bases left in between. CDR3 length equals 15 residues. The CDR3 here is CAWSWEAGYTDTQYF. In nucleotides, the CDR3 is TGTGCCTGGAGCTGGGAGGCGGGATACACAGATACGCAGTATTTT.

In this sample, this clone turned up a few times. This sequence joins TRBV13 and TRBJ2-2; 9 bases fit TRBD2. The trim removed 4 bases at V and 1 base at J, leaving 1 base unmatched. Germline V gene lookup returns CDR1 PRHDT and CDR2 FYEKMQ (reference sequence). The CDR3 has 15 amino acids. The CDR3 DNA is TGTGCCAGCAGCTCTAGCGGGGTGAACACCGGGGAGCTGTTTTTT. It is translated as CASSSSGVNTGELFF. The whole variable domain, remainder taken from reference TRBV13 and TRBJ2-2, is AAGVIQSPRHLIKEKRETATLKCYPIPRHDTVYWYQQGPGQDPQFLISFYEKMQSDKGSIPDRFSAQQFSDYHSELNMSSLELGDSALYFCASSSSGVNTGELFFGEGSRLTVL.